This TCR beta chain was sequenced during a study of T cells in Graves' hyperthyroidism and ophthalmopathy. CDR3 length: 15 amino acids. The V and J ends lost 6 bases and 4 bases respectively, with 16 bases between them. CDR1 and CDR2 from the germline V gene are KGHSH and LQKENI. RNA transcripts yielded amplified TCR beta CDR3 regions. First-round RT-PCR with HTBI primers amplified the TCR CDR3 region. TCRdb ran MiXCR on the multiplex PCR reads and lists one entry per CDR3 protein. The repertoire holds 410,000 or so distinct CDR3 sequences, with roughly 14% as singletons. The cohort's ophthalmopathy patients, a group with duration under 3 months, had a Clinical Activity Score of at least 3 and a NOSPECS grade of at least 4.

The sequence derives from a man younger than 30 with Graves' ophthalmopathy. Material: blood. The chain recombines TRBV18 with TRBJ2-1; D gene uncertain. CDR3 protein: CASSPRAGLYNEQFF. In nucleotides, the CDR3 is TGTGCCAGCTCCCCCCGGGCAGGCCTTTACAATGAGCAGTTCTTC.